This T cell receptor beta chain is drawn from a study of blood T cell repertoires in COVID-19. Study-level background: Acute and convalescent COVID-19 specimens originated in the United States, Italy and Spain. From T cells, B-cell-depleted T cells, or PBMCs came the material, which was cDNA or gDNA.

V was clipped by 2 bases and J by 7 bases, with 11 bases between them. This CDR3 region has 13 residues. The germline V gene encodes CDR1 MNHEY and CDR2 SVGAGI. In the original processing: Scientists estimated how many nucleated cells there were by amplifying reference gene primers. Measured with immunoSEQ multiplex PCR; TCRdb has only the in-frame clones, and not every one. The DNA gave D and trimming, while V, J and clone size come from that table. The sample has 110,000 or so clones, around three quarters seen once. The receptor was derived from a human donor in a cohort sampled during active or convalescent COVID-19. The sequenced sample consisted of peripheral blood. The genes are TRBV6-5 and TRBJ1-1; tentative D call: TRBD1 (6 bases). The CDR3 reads CASSYLTQGEAFF. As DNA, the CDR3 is TGTGCCAGCAGTTACCTTACACAGGGTGAAGCTTTCTTT.